The clone carrying this TCR beta chain was recorded a few times. Antigen unknown. The data were taken from a study of cytomegalovirus exposure and HLA in healthy donors. Study-wide points: In an earlier analysis, most TCR beta V segments were productive about 87% or about 30% of the time. Researchers reported in a later analysis that common viral pathogens appeared linked to several top clusters.

PCR involved 60 Vbeta and 13 Jbeta primers. The data were produced by immunoSEQ multiplex PCR, yet TCRdb's version contains in-frame clones alone and is incomplete. The sample lists over 75,000 clones, roughly two thirds seen once, with 2.3% in the top ten. Trimming cost V 5 bases and J 7 bases; bases outside gene matches: 10. The CDR3 length is 15 residues. In germline, CDR1 is LNHDA, CDR2 SQIVND (reference sequence). This sequence originates from a human donor in good health. This chain connects TRBV19 to TRBJ2-2; 7 bases are shared with TRBD1. The sequencing sample was made of PBMCs. As DNA, the CDR3 is TGTGCCAGTAGTGTCGACAGGGTAGGACGCGGGGAGCTGTTTTTT. It is translated as CASSVDRVGRGELFF.